Below are 26 T cell receptor beta chains sequenced from a single sample in a study of blood T cells in healthy people across ages. Then a second PCR, running about 6 to 11 cycles, was carried out with a sample-barcoded 5' primer and a J-beta primer mix. Each CDR3 protein gets one entry after TCRdb re-called the 5' RACE reads with MiXCR. Seen here are over a million distinct CDR3 sequences, roughly 45% observed once, and the top ten hold 7% to 9%. The sequencing input was blood. Every receptor here comes from a woman under 30 in good health.

This clonotype has more than one count but fewer than ten. The rearrangement uses TRBV20-1 and TRBJ2-3, with D possibly being TRBD2 (5 bases). The V gene's germline CDR1 is DFQATT and CDR2 SNEGSKA (reference sequence). The CDR3 sequence is 15 residues long. V gave up 5 bases and J gave up 1 base, with 16 bases separating them. The CDR3 DNA reads as TGCAGTGCTCCTTGGAGCGGAGAACGCACAGATACGCAGTATTTT. This translates into CSAPWSGERTDTQYF.

The CDR3 reads CASSGLSKNIQYF. The CDR3 nucleotides read TGTGCCAGCAGCGGGCTTTCCAAAAACATTCAGTACTTC. This chain links TRBV5-6 with TRBJ2-4, with unresolved D. The CDR3 spans 13 residues. CDR1 SGHDT and CDR2 YYEEEE come from the germline V gene. V lost 4 bases to trimming and J lost 2 bases, with 7 bases between them.

The chain combines TRBV29-1 with TRBJ1-2; D uncertain. V was clipped by 4 bases and J by 10 bases, with 16 bases between them. The CDR3 loop spans 12 amino acids. CDR1 is SQVTM, CDR2 ANQGSEA, per germline. CDR3 nucleotide sequence: TGCAGCGTTGTGTCGGGCAGCCCTTCCTACACCTTC. Translating it yields CSVVSGSPSYTF.

This clonotype was detected ten times or more. The CDR3 spells CASSSGTGTYEQYF. The DNA for the CDR3 is TGTGCCAGCAGTTCCGGGACAGGGACCTACGAGCAGTACTTC. The V gene is TRBV28, the J gene TRBJ2-7; 9 positions agree with TRBD1. This CDR3 is built from 14 residues. With 4 bases clipped from V and 2 bases from J, the junction kept 3 bases outside the gene matches. Germline V lookup: CDR1 MDHEN, CDR2 SYDVKM.

Notes on this clonotype: Compared with germline, one end of the junction differs, possibly owing to a read error. This chain links TRBV6-2 or TRBV6-3 with TRBJ2-3; no clear D gene. Per germline, CDR1 MNHEY and CDR2 SVGEGT. CDR3 length equals 16 residues. The CDR3, as DNA: TGTGCCAGCAGTTACTCGAAAGTCCAGAGCACAGATGCGCAGTATTTT. Translating it yields CASSYSKVQSTDAQYF.

The rearrangement links TRBV15 to TRBJ1-4; D uncertain. The CDR3 covers 15 residues. The germline CDR1 and CDR2 sequences are LNHNV and YYDKDF (reference sequence). V dropped 0 bases and J dropped 0 bases, with 5 bases sitting between them. The CDR3 protein is CATSRDQTTNEKLFF. CDR3 nucleotides: TGTGCCACCAGCAGAGACCAGACAACTAATGAAAAACTGTTTTTT.

In its sample, this clonotype was seen a few times. A read error may be the cause here, since a much bigger clone is one base away. The chain recombines TRBV6-6 with TRBJ2-7; D not certain. This CDR3 region has 14 residues. Germline V CDR1 and CDR2: MNHNY, SVGAGI (reference sequence). V shed 5 bases and J shed 7 bases, with 18 bases lying between them. CDR3 DNA sequence: TGTGCCAGCAGTCCCCCGACCCCTACTGGGGAGCAGTACTTC. The encoded protein is CASSPPTPTGEQYF.

The chain carries TRBV5-1 and TRBJ2-7; D is unclear. In germline, CDR1 is SGHRS, CDR2 YFSETQ. The CDR3 contains 15 residues. V lost 4 bases and J lost 0, with 14 bases in between. The CDR3 DNA reads TGCGCCAGCAGCAAAGAAGGGCAAAGCTCCTACGAGCAGTACTTC. It specifies CASSKEGQSSYEQYF.

This clonotype was seen a single time. J is TRBJ2-3 and V is TRBV20-1; D tentatively fits TRBD1 or TRBD2 (5 bases each). Per the germline V gene, CDR1 is DFQATT and CDR2 is SNEGSKA (reference sequence). There are 18 residues in the CDR3. Trimming stripped 2 bases from V and 5 bases from J, with 26 bases between. Written as DNA, the CDR3 is TGCAGTGCTAGAATTCGGGATCATGGCATGGGGCCGATAGATACGCAGTATTTT. Residues: CSARIRDHGMGPIDTQYF.

The chain recombines TRBV20-1 with TRBJ1-5; 7 positions match TRBD1. The CDR3 is 15 amino acids. The V gene's germline CDR1 is DFQATT and CDR2 SNEGSKA (reference sequence). V trimming: 2 bases; J trimming: 5 bases; junction bases outside the gene matches: 9. Here the CDR3 DNA reads TGCAGTGCTAGACAGACAGGGTTTGAGGATCAGCCCCAGCATTTT. This translates into CSARQTGFEDQPQHF.

This clonotype was seen a handful of times. J is TRBJ2-2 and V is TRBV20-1; no reliable D call. The germline CDR1 and CDR2 sequences are DFQATT and SNEGSKA (reference sequence). CDR3 length equals 17 residues. V lost 0 bases to trimming and J lost 1 base, with 15 bases between them. The CDR3: CSARDVGRSQNTGELFF. The CDR3 nucleotides are TGCAGTGCTAGAGATGTTGGGCGGTCCCAGAACACCGGGGAGCTGTTTTTT.

The gene calls are TRBV12-3 or TRBV12-4 and TRBJ2-4; no reliable D call. The CDR3 sequence is 16 residues long. Deletions cut 2 bases from V and 0 bases from J, with 11 bases between. The CDR3 region has the DNA TGTGCCAGCAGTTTACATGGAGCAATAGCCAAAAACATTCAGTACTTC. Protein sequence: CASSLHGAIAKNIQYF.

This clonotype was counted only a few times. V gene TRBV27 combines with J gene TRBJ1-2; D remains ambiguous. The CDR3 spans 11 residues. Trimming stripped 9 bases from V and 4 bases from J, with 9 bases between. Germline V lookup: CDR1 MNHEY, CDR2 SMNVEV (reference sequence). Here the CDR3 reads CARRTVYGYTF. Here the CDR3 DNA reads TGTGCCAGGAGGACCGTCTATGGCTACACCTTC.

This clonotype was seen a few times. The chain combines TRBV2 with TRBJ2-3; TRBD2 aligns across 7 bases. CDR1 and CDR2 (germline): SNHLY, FYNNEI. The J segment lost 1 base and the V segment lost 8 bases, leaving 6 bases of the junction unmatched. The CDR3 length is 14 residues. The CDR3 DNA reads as TGTGCCAGCGTACGGGAGGAAGGCACAGATACGCAGTATTTT. This translates into CASVREEGTDTQYF.

The V and J genes are TRBV12-3 or TRBV12-4 and TRBJ2-5; D not resolved. This CDR3 has 12 amino acids. The germline V and J ends were trimmed by 6 bases and 7 bases, with 12 bases remaining between them. CDR3: CASRPGIGTQYF. The CDR3 nucleotides read TGTGCCAGCAGGCCTGGAATCGGGACCCAGTACTTC.

The V call is TRBV5-6, the J call TRBJ2-1; 7 nucleotides agree with TRBD1. Germline V gives CDR1 SGHDT, CDR2 YYEEEE. The CDR3 contains 14 residues. V lost 3 bases to trimming and J lost 10 bases; unmatched junction nucleotides: 10. CDR3 in DNA: TGTGCCAGCAGCTGGACCGACAGGGTCGGCGAGCAGTTCTTC. Translated, it gives CASSWTDRVGEQFF.

The chain recombines TRBV11-2 with TRBJ2-5, with 7 bases fitting TRBD2. The CDR3 is 12 residues long. CDR1 is SGHAT, CDR2 FQNNGV, per germline. V trimming: 5 bases; J trimming: 9 bases; junction bases outside the gene matches: 6. The CDR3: CASSPPSGSQYF. CDR3 in DNA: TGTGCCAGCAGCCCACCTAGCGGATCCCAGTACTTC.

CDR3 DNA sequence: TGTGCCAGCAGTTTTCTCGAACTAGCGGCCCCCTGTGAGCAGTACTTC. Its protein product is CASSFLELAAPCEQYF. This chain uses TRBV27 with TRBJ2-7, with TRBD2 matching over 8 bases. Germline lookup yields CDR1 MNHEY and CDR2 SMNVEV (reference sequence). The CDR3 has 16 residues. V was pared by 3 bases and J by 7 bases, with 14 bases of the junction left unmatched.

The J gene is TRBJ2-1, the V gene TRBV20-1; perhaps TRBD2 as D (6 bases). Germline V lookup: CDR1 DFQATT, CDR2 SNEGSKA (reference sequence). This CDR3 is 17 amino acids long. With 5 bases removed from V and 1 base from J, the gap between germline ends came to 21 bases. This chain's CDR3 is CSAVDLEEGVSYNEQFF. The CDR3 bases are TGCAGTGCTGTGGACCTTGAGGAGGGCGTATCCTACAATGAGCAGTTCTTC.

This clonotype has a handful of counts. This chain uses TRBV6-7 with TRBJ2-7; D is ambiguous. TRBV6-7 is an open reading frame whose function is uncertain. The CDR3 loop spans 9 amino acids. V was shortened by 9 bases and J by 7 bases, with 7 bases between the two germline ends. The CDR3, as DNA: TGTGCCAGGGATCAAGAGCAGTACTTC. It codes for CARDQEQYF.

This clonotype was detected a few times. The rearrangement joins TRBV3-1 to TRBJ2-1, with 8 nucleotides matching TRBD2. CDR3 length: 16 amino acids. J gave up 6 bases and V 5 bases, and 12 bases lay outside the gene matches. CDR1 and CDR2 (germline): LGHDT, YNNKEL (reference sequence). In DNA form, the CDR3 reads TGTGCCAGCAGCTCAAGGGGCAGCAGCGGGAGCAATGAGCAGTTCTTC. This codes for CASSSRGSSGSNEQFF.

This clonotype was observed a few times. V and J are TRBV7-8 and TRBJ2-6, with a possible D match to TRBD1 (6 bases). CDR1 is SGHVS, CDR2 FQNEAQ, per germline. V was pared by 5 bases and J by 1 base, with 18 bases between. The CDR3 consists of 18 residues. CDR3 amino acids: CASSVRQALGSGANVLTF. CDR3 sequence (DNA): TGTGCCAGCAGCGTCAGACAGGCTCTGGGGTCTGGGGCCAACGTCCTGACTTTC.

This clonotype has a single count. A single base separates this from a much larger clone, so it may be a read error. This chain uses TRBV5-6 with TRBJ2-3, with 10 nucleotides matching TRBD2. Germline V gives CDR1 SGHDT, CDR2 YYEEEE. The CDR3 length is 17 residues. Trimming cost V 0 bases and J 5 bases; bases outside gene matches: 9. As DNA, the CDR3 is TGTGCCAGCAGCTTGGGCGCTACTAGCGGGGTGGTAGATACGCAGTATTTT. This translates into CASSLGATSGVVDTQYF.

In its sample, this clonotype was seen a few times. The V and J genes are TRBV12-3 or TRBV12-4 and TRBJ1-6; 7 bases agree with TRBD1. The J segment lost 8 bases and the V segment lost 5 bases, leaving 3 bases of the junction unmatched. This CDR3 contains 13 residues. The CDR3 sequence: CASSRQGYSPLHF. Written as DNA, the CDR3 is TGTGCCAGCAGTCGACAGGGCTATTCACCCCTCCACTTT.

V and J are TRBV15 and TRBJ2-5; D remains ambiguous. Germline V gene data show CDR1 as LNHNV and CDR2 as YYDKDF (reference sequence). Trimming cost V 5 bases and J 1 base, with 11 bases left between them. This CDR3 is 14 amino acids long. DNA of the CDR3: TGTGCCACCAGCGTGGGCTATACCCAAGAGACCCAGTACTTC. It yields the protein CATSVGYTQETQYF.

The genes are TRBV24-1 and TRBJ1-5, with no clear D. CDR3 length: 14 residues. Germline V gives CDR1 KGHDR, CDR2 SFDVKD. With 7 bases removed from V and 1 base from J, the gap between germline ends came to 10 bases. The CDR3 bases are TGTGCCACCAGCAACGGACTGAGCAATCAGCCCCAGCATTTT. Translation gives CATSNGLSNQPQHF.